These 8 T cell receptor beta chains share one sample of origin, sequenced in a study of blood T cell repertoires in COVID-19 (dated by TCRdb to 2019 to 2021). The library was obtained by the immunoSEQ multiplex PCR assay. TCRdb holds this immuneACCESS table with in-frame rearrangements only. Some clones are missing; in checked studies, unresolved V genes explain under half, and the rest has no known cause. The sample contains a few hundred thousand clones, 85% to 90% of them found a single time. The ten largest clones capture 2.5% to 3.5% of the sample. The sequencing sample was made of PBMCs or T cells enriched from blood (not recorded which). The receptors derive from a woman in her 50s who had been exposed to COVID-19.

Turning to this clone: This sample includes further DNA sequences coding for the same CDR3. This chain joins TRBV2 and TRBJ2-7; D gene unclear. V shed 4 bases and J shed 0 bases, with 4 bases lying between them. CDR3 length equals 12 residues. Germline values: CDR1 SNHLY, CDR2 FYNNEI. This chain's CDR3 is CASSGSSYEQYF. The DNA for the CDR3 is TGTGCCAGCAGTGGCAGCTCCTACGAGCAGTACTTC.

The J gene is TRBJ1-2, the V gene TRBV5-1; 11 nucleotides match TRBD1. Germline CDR1 reads SGHRS; CDR2 reads YFSETQ. The CDR3 sequence is 16 residues long. V lost 7 bases, J lost 3 bases, and 11 bases stayed unmatched. CDR3 sequence (DNA): TGCGCCAGCCGACATGGGACAGGGGGTCGGGACTATGGCTACACCTTC. Translating gives CASRHGTGGRDYGYTF.

Judged by abundance, this clone is medium-sized. The chain uses TRBV12-3 or TRBV12-4 and TRBJ1-2; possible D gene TRBD1, 6 bases. CDR3 length: 13 residues. V lost 6 bases and J lost 8, with 16 bases in between. The CDR3 spells CASSYASGEGYTF. In nucleotides, the CDR3 is TGTGCCAGCAGCTACGCATCAGGGGAGGGCTACACCTTC.

The chain joins TRBV4-1 to TRBJ1-4, with D unresolved. CDR3 length: 16 amino acids. The V and J ends lost 3 bases and 2 bases respectively, with 13 bases between them. Germline loops: CDR1 MGHRA, CDR2 YSYEKL. The CDR3 here is CASSHVSSATNEKLFF. For the CDR3, the DNA is TGCGCCAGCAGCCACGTCTCCAGTGCCACTAATGAAAAACTGTTTTTT.

The V and J genes are TRBV19 and TRBJ1-5, with D perhaps matching TRBD1 (5 bases). The length of the CDR3 is 13 residues. Trimming stripped 6 bases from V and 7 bases from J, with 13 bases between. The V gene's germline CDR1 is LNHDA and CDR2 SQIVND (reference sequence). In DNA form, the CDR3 reads TGTGCCAGTAGAGCAGGGCCTCTACAGCCCCAGCATTTT. Encoded protein: CASRAGPLQPQHF.

This chain links TRBV5-1 with TRBJ1-1; D perhaps matches TRBD1 (5 bases). The CDR3 runs 14 residues. Trimming removed 0 bases from V and 4 bases from J, with 10 bases in between. The germline V gene encodes CDR1 SGHRS and CDR2 YFSETQ. In nucleotides, the CDR3 is TGCGCCAGCAGCTTGGATATCACAGGCACTGAAGCTTTCTTT. Translation: CASSLDITGTEAFF.

The chain links TRBV9 to TRBJ2-3; 10 nucleotides agree with TRBD2. This CDR3 region has 17 residues. CDR1 is SGDLS and CDR2 is YYNGEE in the germline V gene. The ends lost 0 bases at V and 5 bases at J; junction bases unmatched: 9. CDR3 residues: CASSVGTSGGAVDTQYF. In DNA form, the CDR3 reads TGTGCCAGCAGCGTAGGTACCAGCGGGGGGGCCGTAGATACGCAGTATTTT.

The rearrangement uses TRBV3-1 (or the pseudogene TRBV3-2) and TRBJ1-4; the D is unclear. In germline, CDR1 is LGHDT, CDR2 YNNKEL (reference sequence). V gave up 3 bases and J gave up 6 bases, with 8 bases separating them. The CDR3 totals 13 residues. DNA for the CDR3: TGTGCCAGCAGCCACGGAGGGCATGAAAAACTGTTTTTT. Protein product: CASSHGGHEKLFF.